The sequence of this TCR beta chain was determined in a study of blood T cell repertoires in COVID-19. Study background: Collection of acute and convalescent COVID-19 samples took place in the United States, Italy and Spain.

This clone came up once. Authors' methods: Estimation of nucleated cell counts relied on the amplification of reference gene primers. Measured with immunoSEQ multiplex PCR; TCRdb has only the in-frame clones, and not every one. Clonal size and the V and J genes are those of that table, whereas D and trimming came from the DNA. The repertoire holds around 130,000 clones, under 85% seen once, with roughly 18% in the top ten. Participants came from some 26 US areas, aged roughly 18 to 90 years. Assignments of participants to cohorts depended upon their own reported clinical history. The receptor was isolated from a man aged 25 to 40 who had recovered from COVID-19. Sequencing input: PBMCs or T cells enriched from blood (not recorded which).

The CDR3 bases are TGCGCCAGCAGCCAAGAAAGTGAGAGTGGTGAGCAGTTCTTC. This gives the protein CASSQESESGEQFF. The chain links TRBV4-1 to TRBJ2-1; D call uncertain. The germline V gene has CDR1 MGHRA and CDR2 YSYEKL. The CDR3 spans 14 residues. V dropped 0 bases and J dropped 9 bases, with 12 bases sitting between them.